This T cell receptor beta chain was identified in a study of OX40 agonist ivuxolimab in advanced cancers. Overall study: Patients assigned to dose escalation were diagnosed with hepatocellular carcinoma, melanoma, renal cell or head and neck cancer.

Generated by immunoSEQ multiplex PCR, the TCRdb table keeps only in-frame clones and is missing some. The sample records 35,000 to 50,000 clones, more than 70% being singletons. The sample here was CD4+ or CD8+ T cells sorted from blood, taken in a trial of the OX40 agonist ivuxolimab. The TCR comes from an adult with an advanced solid tumor such as melanoma, head and neck, liver or kidney cancer.

The CDR3 here is CAWSVQGQQPQHF. Written as DNA, the CDR3 is TGTGCCTGGAGTGTACAGGGCCAACAGCCCCAGCATTTT. V gene TRBV30 combines with J gene TRBJ1-5; tentatively, D is TRBD1 (6 bases). Germline CDR1 GTSNPN, CDR2 SVGIG (reference sequence). CDR3 size: 13 residues. Trimming left V 0 bases short and J 7 bases short, with 10 bases between.